The 22 T cell receptor beta chains below all came from one sample that was sequenced in a study of shared clonotypes between healthy human individuals (TCRdb year 2020). Receptor amplification or capture employed the immunoSEQ multiplex PCR assay. The table comes from immuneACCESS by way of TCRdb, which keeps in-frame sequences with V and J called. Part of the clones is missing from these tables; in studies checked, under half for an unresolved V gene and the rest for unknown reasons. The sample profile shows roughly 720,000 clones; about 90% of them were found once. The ten largest clones take up 34% of the sample. Material for sequencing was memory CD8+ T cells from PBMCs. Sample cell subset or site, as interpreted from the label and publication: CD45RO+ cells pooled with CCR7-negative TemRA cells. Receptor source: a man aged 18 to 30 in good health. Some clones in this sample may be carry-over from other donors' samples.

The chain combines TRBV29-1 with TRBJ2-2; tentatively, D is TRBD2 (6 bases). Germline CDR1 is SQVTM and CDR2 is ANQGSEA. The CDR3 is 19 amino acids. V was trimmed by 7 bases and J by 2 bases, leaving 29 bases between them. The CDR3 region is CSAGLMIGGTIKNTGELFF. CDR3 bases: TGCAGCGCAGGCCTCATGATTGGCGGGACCATTAAAAACACCGGGGAGCTGTTTTTT.

This sequence joins TRBV9 and TRBJ2-7; a weak D match, TRBD1 (6 bases). There are 16 residues in the CDR3. Germline CDR1 is SGDLS and CDR2 is YYNGEE. The V end was cut by 4 bases, the J end by 1 base, with 18 bases between. The CDR3 DNA reads TGTGCCAGCAGCCCCCGCTCGAGACAGGCGTCCTACGAGCAGTACTTC. Protein sequence: CASSPRSRQASYEQYF.

This clone was detected only once. The V call is TRBV30, the J call TRBJ1-2, with unresolved D. Trimming took off 2 bases at V and 4 bases at J, with 14 bases between the two ends. The CDR3 totals 14 residues. The germline V gene has CDR1 GTSNPN and CDR2 SVGIG (reference sequence). In nucleotides, the CDR3 is TGTGCCTGGAGTTACAACAGACTAGGCTATGGCTACACCTTC. Protein sequence: CAWSYNRLGYGYTF.

This chain links TRBV29-1 with TRBJ1-2; D remains unclear. The CDR3 is made up of 12 amino acids. V was pared by 6 bases and J by 8 bases, with 16 bases between. Germline lookup yields CDR1 SQVTM and CDR2 ANQGSEA. The CDR3 DNA sequence: TGCAGCGTCCCCGGCCATCAGAGAGGCTACACCTTC. This codes for CSVPGHQRGYTF. The full variable domain, completed using reference TRBV29-1 and TRBJ1-2, is SAVISQKPSRDICQRGTSLTIQCQVDSQVTMMFWYRQQPGQSLTLIATANQGSEATYESGFVIDKFPISRPNLTFSTLTVSNMSPEDSSIYLCSVPGHQRGYTFGSGTRLTVV.

The chain links TRBV7-9 to TRBJ1-1; no definite D call. Trimming removed 1 base at V and 5 bases at J, with 14 bases between. CDR3 size: 15 residues. Germline V CDR1 and CDR2: SEHNR, FQNEAQ (reference sequence). CDR3 in amino acids: CASSLVIGGKTEAFF. The CDR3 bases are TGTGCCAGCAGCTTAGTTATAGGAGGGAAAACTGAAGCTTTCTTT.

The chain is built from TRBV7-3 and TRBJ2-1; D remains unclear. Germline V CDR1 and CDR2: SGHTA, FQGTGA. V was clipped by 1 base and J by 4 bases, with 8 bases between them. CDR3 length: 14 residues. The CDR3 spells CASSLSRDYNEQFF. DNA of the CDR3: TGTGCCAGCAGCTTAAGTAGGGATTACAATGAGCAGTTCTTC.

The chain has TRBV2 and TRBJ2-1, with D possibly being TRBD1 (6 bases). This CDR3 contains 16 residues. Germline lookup yields CDR1 SNHLY and CDR2 FYNNEI. V lost 10 bases to trimming and J lost 4 bases, with 23 bases between them. The CDR3 DNA reads as TGTGCCACCCTGATAGAGTACAGGGTAGGGTACAATGAGCAGTTCTTC. This encodes CATLIEYRVGYNEQFF. The full variable domain, rest sourced from reference TRBV2 and TRBJ2-1, is EPEVTQTPSHQVTQMGQEVILRCVPISNHLYFYWYRQILGQKVEFLVSFYNNEISEKSEIFDDQFSVERPDGSNFTLKIRSTKLEDSAMYFCATLIEYRVGYNEQFFGPGTRLTVL.

Of note for this clone: Other DNA variants within this sample encode the same CDR3. For the CDR3, the DNA is TGTGCCAGCAGCTTGGGGCGGACCTACGAGCAGTACTTC. This codes for CASSLGRTYEQYF. The chain joins TRBV5-4 to TRBJ2-7; no clear D gene. The CDR3 runs 13 residues. Per the germline V gene, CDR1 is SGHNT and CDR2 is YYREEE (reference sequence). V was trimmed by 0 bases and J by 2 bases, leaving 6 bases between them. The complete variable domain, with remaining parts taken from reference TRBV5-4 and TRBJ2-7, reads ETGVTQSPTHLIKTRGQQVTLRCSSQSGHNTVSWYQQALGQGPQFIFQYYREEENGRGNFPPRFSGLQFPNYSSELNVNALELDDSALYLCASSLGRTYEQYFGPGTRLTVT.

The CDR3 is CASTSGLMGEQYF. CDR3 nucleotides: TGTGCCAGCACCTCCGGGTTGATGGGCGAGCAGTACTTC. The chain uses TRBV7-9 and TRBJ2-7; D not resolved. The V gene lost 7 bases and the J gene lost 6 bases, with 16 bases spanning the gap. Germline assignment: CDR1 SEHNR and CDR2 FQNEAQ (reference sequence). The CDR3 totals 13 residues. The full variable domain, in which reference TRBV7-9 and TRBJ2-7 provide the parts outside the CDR3, is DTGVSQNPRHKITKRGQNVTFRCDPISEHNRLYWYRQTLGQGPEFLTYFQNEAQLEKSRLLSDRFSAERPKGSFSTLEIQRTEQGDSAMYLCASTSGLMGEQYFGPGTRLTVT.

The genes are TRBV11-2 and TRBJ2-1, with D maybe TRBD1 (7 bases). Trimming cost V 5 bases and J 4 bases, with 15 bases left between them. Germline assignment: CDR1 SGHAT and CDR2 FQNNGV. The CDR3 totals 15 residues. The CDR3 region has the DNA TGTGCCAGCAGCCAGGGGGGAGGCCGGTACAATGAGCAGTTCTTC. Its protein is CASSQGGGRYNEQFF.

The rearrangement uses TRBV7-9 and TRBJ2-7; 8 bases line up with TRBD1. With V trimmed by 5 bases and J by 4 bases, 7 bases remained unmatched. CDR3 length: 14 residues. CDR1 is SEHNR, CDR2 FQNEAQ, per germline (reference sequence). The CDR3 coding sequence is TGTGCCAGCAGCACAGGGGGAAATCTATACGAGCAGTACTTC. Its protein product is CASSTGGNLYEQYF.

The chain has TRBV9 and TRBJ2-5; tentative D call: TRBD1 (5 bases). With 4 bases removed from V and 2 bases from J, the gap between germline ends came to 12 bases. This CDR3 spans 14 amino acids. Germline V gene lookup returns CDR1 SGDLS and CDR2 YYNGEE. This CDR3 reads CASSYGHPQETQYF. CDR3 DNA sequence: TGTGCCAGCAGCTATGGACACCCACAAGAGACCCAGTACTTC.

This rearrangement joins TRBV30 to TRBJ2-1; D ambiguous. The CDR3 has 11 amino acids. CDR1 is GTSNPN and CDR2 is SVGIG in the germline V gene (reference sequence). Trimming removed 0 bases at V and 8 bases at J, with 5 bases between. The CDR3 loop is CAWSVSDEQFF. The CDR3 DNA reads as TGTGCCTGGAGTGTATCGGATGAGCAGTTCTTC.

This clone was found once. This rearrangement joins TRBV27 to TRBJ1-2; D unclear. The CDR3 runs 13 residues. Germline CDR1 MNHEY, CDR2 SMNVEV (reference sequence). V was trimmed by 6 bases and J by 2 bases, leaving 10 bases between them. CDR3 nucleotides: TGTGCCAGCAGCCTCGGGGTCAACTATGGCTACACCTTC. Its protein is CASSLGVNYGYTF.

The chain uses TRBV7-7 and TRBJ1-6, with D unclear. The germline V and J ends were trimmed by 2 bases and 14 bases, with 10 bases remaining between them. Germline CDR1 is SSHAT and CDR2 is FNYEAQ (reference sequence). The CDR3 contains 12 residues. CDR3 DNA sequence: TGTGCCAGCAGCTTAAGGTCTTCCGCCCTCCACTTT. Protein sequence: CASSLRSSALHF.

The chain employs TRBV27 and TRBJ1-4; D uncertain. V was trimmed by 6 bases and J by 8 bases, leaving 7 bases between them. This CDR3 is 11 amino acids long. Germline V gene sequence: CDR1 MNHEY, CDR2 SMNVEV (reference sequence). The CDR3, as DNA: TGTGCCAGCAGCCCCGGGGAAAAACTGTTTTTT. This encodes CASSPGEKLFF.

CDR3 sequence: CASSRQGLALLGTGELFF. The DNA for the CDR3 is TGTGCCAGCAGCCGGCAGGGACTAGCCCTCCTAGGGACCGGGGAGCTGTTTTTT. The chain recombines TRBV7-9 with TRBJ2-2; 9 bases map to TRBD2. The V and J ends lost 5 bases and 5 bases, in that order; junction bases with no gene match: 15. Germline-derived CDR1 and CDR2 are SEHNR and FQNEAQ (reference sequence). The CDR3 has 18 residues.

CDR3 amino acids: CASSLPPPDEQFF. CDR3 bases: TGTGCCAGCAGTTTACCCCCCCCCGATGAGCAGTTCTTC. J is TRBJ2-1 and V is TRBV28; unclear D gene. This CDR3 comprises 13 residues. Germline V gene sequence: CDR1 MDHEN, CDR2 SYDVKM. V lost 2 bases to trimming and J lost 8 bases, with 10 bases between them.

This chain joins TRBV28 and TRBJ2-5, with a tentative D call TRBD2 (7 bases). The CDR3 extends over 16 amino acids. Germline CDR1 is MDHEN and CDR2 is SYDVKM. V was cut by 6 bases and J by 4 bases, with 21 bases left in between. The CDR3 region has the DNA TGTGCCAGCAGCTCCCTGGGGGGGGGCCTCGGAGAGACCCAGTACTTC. Translated, it gives CASSSLGGGLGETQYF.

The chain couples TRBV28 to TRBJ2-1; D ambiguous. The V and J ends lost 4 bases and 1 base respectively, with 14 bases between them. Per germline, CDR1 MDHEN and CDR2 SYDVKM. The CDR3 covers 16 residues. The CDR3 here is CASSSPARLSYNEQFF. CDR3 sequence (DNA): TGTGCCAGCAGTTCCCCCGCGCGCCTATCCTACAATGAGCAGTTCTTC.

This chain links TRBV11-2 with TRBJ2-7; D possibly uses TRBD1 or TRBD2 (5 bases each). Deletions cut 6 bases from V and 6 bases from J, with 24 bases between. The CDR3 totals 16 residues. Germline loops: CDR1 SGHAT, CDR2 FQNNGV. CDR3 sequence: CASRPPARDGLTEQYF. In DNA form, the CDR3 reads TGTGCCAGCAGGCCACCGGCCCGGGACGGGCTAACCGAGCAGTACTTC.

The chain links TRBV27 to TRBJ2-1, with a possible D match to TRBD1 (5 bases). V lost 4 bases to trimming and J lost 8 bases, with 18 bases between them. The germline V gene encodes CDR1 MNHEY and CDR2 SMNVEV (reference sequence). This CDR3 region has 15 residues. The CDR3 is CASSSDGMKGYEQFF. The CDR3 DNA is TGTGCCAGCAGTTCGGACGGAATGAAGGGGTATGAGCAGTTCTTC.